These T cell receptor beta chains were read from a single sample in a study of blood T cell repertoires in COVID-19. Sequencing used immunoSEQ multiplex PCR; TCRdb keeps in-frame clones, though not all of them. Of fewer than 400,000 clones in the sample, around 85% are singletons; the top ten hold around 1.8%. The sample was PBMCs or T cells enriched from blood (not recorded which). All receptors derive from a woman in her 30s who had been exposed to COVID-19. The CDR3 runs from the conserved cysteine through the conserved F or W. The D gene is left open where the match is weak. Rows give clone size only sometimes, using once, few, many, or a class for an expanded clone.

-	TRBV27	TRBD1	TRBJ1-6	TGTGCCAGCAGAGGGGGACAGGGGGCTTGTCCAAAACCTCATTCACCCCTCCACTTT	CASRGGQGACPKPHSPLHF
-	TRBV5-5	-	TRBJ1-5	TGTGCCAGCAGCCCCTTTCCCCAAACAGGGAGAACGCGTCAGCCCCAGCATTTT	CASSPFPQTGRTRQPQHF
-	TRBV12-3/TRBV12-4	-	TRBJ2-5	TGTGCCAGTGGGCCGCAGCAAGAGACCCAGTACTTC	CASGPQQETQYF
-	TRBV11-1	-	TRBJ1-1	TGTGCCAGCAGCTTTGGAGGGCTATTTCCCACTGAAGCTTTCTTT	CASSFGGLFPTEAFF
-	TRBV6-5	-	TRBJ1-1	TGTGCCAGCAGTTACTCGGGCTACACTGAAGCTTTCTTT	CASSYSGYTEAFF
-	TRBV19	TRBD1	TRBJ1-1	TGTGCCAGTAGTGCAGGGGGCATGAACACTGAAGCTTTCTTT	CASSAGGMNTEAFF
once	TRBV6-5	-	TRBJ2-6	TGTGCCAGCAGTTACCGAGGGGGAGGGGCCAACGTCCTGACTTTC	CASSYRGGGANVLTF
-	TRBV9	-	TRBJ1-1	TGTGCCAGCAGCCCCGGAGACAGGAACACTGAAGCTTTCTTT	CASSPGDRNTEAFF
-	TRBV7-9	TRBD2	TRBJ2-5	TGTGCCAGCACGTCGGCGGGGGGTCAAGAGACCCAGTACTTC	CASTSAGGQETQYF
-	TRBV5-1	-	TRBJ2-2	TGCGCCAGCAGCTTAGGGACAATATCGAACACCGGGGAGCTGTTTTTT	CASSLGTISNTGELFF